The 8 T cell receptor beta chains below come from one sample, sequenced in a study of T cell responses to AZD1222 COVID-19 vaccine. Assay used: immunoSEQ multiplex PCR; TCRdb lists only in-frame clones, some missing. Of around 78,000 clones in the sample, approximately 90% are singletons; the top ten hold about 22%. This specimen consisted of peripheral blood, obtained on day 0 of AZD1222 vaccination. The receptor source for this set is an adult in good health.

The sample holds a few counts of this clone. This chain joins TRBV11-2 and TRBJ2-7, with TRBD1 matching over 8 bases. The germline V gene has CDR1 SGHAT and CDR2 FQNNGV. This CDR3 comprises 15 residues. V was clipped by 1 base and J by 5 bases; unmatched bases: 7. The CDR3, as DNA: TGTGCCAGCAGCTTAGTGACAGGGGTCTCGAACGAGCAGTACTTC. This encodes CASSLVTGVSNEQYF. Supplemented by reference TRBV11-2 and TRBJ2-7, the full variable domain reads EAGVAQSPRYKIIEKRQSVAFWCNPISGHATLYWYQQILGQGPKLLIQFQNNGVVDDSQLPKDRFSAERLKGVDSTLKIQPAKLEDSAVYLCASSLVTGVSNEQYFGPGTRLTVT.

The gene calls are TRBV19 and TRBJ2-3; D is perhaps TRBD2 (5 bases). The V gene lost 5 bases and the J gene lost 5 bases, with 17 bases spanning the gap. The V gene's germline CDR1 is LNHDA and CDR2 SQIVND (reference sequence). The CDR3 runs 15 residues. The chain's CDR3 is CASSPLRGYGDTQYF. The CDR3 DNA reads TGTGCCAGTAGTCCCCTCCGGGGTTATGGAGATACGCAGTATTTT. The full variable domain, rest sourced from reference TRBV19 and TRBJ2-3, is DGGITQSPKYLFRKEGQNVTLSCEQNLNHDAMYWYRQDPGQGLRLIYYSQIVNDFQKGDIAEGYSVSREKKESFPLTVTSAQKNPTAFYLCASSPLRGYGDTQYFGPGTRLTVL.

V usage is TRBV18 and J usage is TRBJ2-1, with 13 bases fitting TRBD2. The CDR3 consists of 16 residues. Germline assignment: CDR1 KGHSH and CDR2 LQKENI. Trimming at V came to 3 bases and at J to 6 bases, leaving 5 bases not matched to a gene. CDR3 bases: TGTGCCAGCTCACCGCGGACTAGCGGGAGTCTCAATGAGCAGTTCTTC. Translating it yields CASSPRTSGSLNEQFF.

The V and J genes are TRBV3-1 (or the pseudogene TRBV3-2) and TRBJ1-2, with D unresolved. Trimming removed 2 bases at V and 4 bases at J, with 8 bases between. CDR3 length equals 13 residues. CDR1 and CDR2 (germline): LGHDT, YNNKEL (reference sequence). As DNA, the CDR3 is TGTGCCAGCAGCCAAAGGACGTCCTATGGCTACACCTTC. It is translated as CASSQRTSYGYTF.

This clone is a singleton in its sample. The chain employs TRBV5-4 and TRBJ2-4, with D possibly being TRBD1 (6 bases). Looked up from germline, CDR1 is SGHNT and CDR2 is YYREEE (reference sequence). Trimming left V 5 bases short and J 6 bases short, with 18 bases between. The CDR3 extends over 15 amino acids. CDR3 sequence: CASRAGTGNSNIQYF. CDR3 coding DNA: TGTGCCAGCAGGGCGGGTACAGGGAATTCAAACATTCAGTACTTC.

The genes are TRBV6-5 and TRBJ1-2; TRBD1 matches 8 bases. Germline CDR1 is MNHEY and CDR2 is SVGAGI. J was trimmed by 2 bases and V by 7 bases; bases with no gene match: 6. This CDR3 region has 14 residues. The CDR3 reads CASKRTGNNYGYTF. The CDR3 region has the DNA TGTGCCAGCAAAAGGACAGGGAACAACTATGGCTACACCTTC.

This chain joins TRBV5-4 and TRBJ1-1; TRBD1 matches 8 bases. CDR3 length: 18 amino acids. V trimming: 4 bases; J trimming: 0 bases; junction bases outside the gene matches: 14. Germline CDR1 and CDR2: SGHNT and YYREEE (reference sequence). The CDR3 nucleotides read TGTGCCAGCAGCCCGCAGGGGGCGCGGAGGATCTTGAACACTGAAGCTTTCTTT. As protein: CASSPQGARRILNTEAFF.

This clone has more than one count but fewer than ten. The V and J genes are TRBV25-1 and TRBJ1-1, with 10 bases matching TRBD1. There are 14 residues in the CDR3. J lost 7 bases, V lost 4 bases, and 6 bases had no gene match. Germline V CDR1 and CDR2: MGHDK, SYGVNS. The chain's CDR3 is CASSGDRGRIEAFF. CDR3 in DNA: TGTGCCAGCAGTGGGGACAGGGGTCGGATTGAAGCTTTCTTT.